Shown below are 28 T cell receptor beta chains from a single sample sequenced in a study of control samples from healthy donors and cancer patients. The method was immunoSEQ multiplex PCR; TCRdb's version includes in-frame clones alone and lacks a portion of them. The repertoire includes over 150,000 clones, roughly nine tenths of them detected once, and over 1.1% sits in the top ten. What was sequenced was blood. The source is a man between 25 and 39 years old in good health.

CDR3 region: CAITGQPAYGYTF. CDR3 DNA: TGTGCCATCACCGGACAGCCCGCCTATGGCTACACCTTC. The chain is built from TRBV10-3 and TRBJ1-2; D is possibly TRBD1 (6 bases). With 7 bases removed from V and 4 bases from J, the gap between germline ends came to 13 bases. CDR1 ENHRY and CDR2 SYGVKD come from the germline V gene. This CDR3 is built from 13 residues.

This clone was seen once. The chain employs TRBV10-2 and TRBJ1-2, with D possibly TRBD1 on 5 matching bases. V was pared by 8 bases and J by 8 bases, with 15 bases between. The length of the CDR3 is 12 residues. Germline assignment: CDR1 WSHSY and CDR2 SAAADI. CDR3 in amino acids: CASRGGSSGYTF. The CDR3 DNA reads as TGCGCCAGCCGGGGGGGTAGCTCAGGCTACACCTTC.

The chain combines TRBV19 with TRBJ1-4; a possible D gene is TRBD1 (5 bases). Germline loops: CDR1 LNHDA, CDR2 SQIVND (reference sequence). V was cut by 7 bases and J by 8 bases, with 11 bases left in between. The CDR3 has 12 amino acids. The CDR3 here is CASTQGAEKLFF. The CDR3 bases are TGTGCCAGTACCCAGGGAGCCGAAAAACTGTTTTTT.

The V and J genes are TRBV10-1 and TRBJ2-1; D unclear. CDR1 and CDR2 (germline): WNHNN, SYGVQD (reference sequence). The CDR3 is 14 residues long. The V end lost 6 bases, the J end lost 4 bases, and 13 bases lay between the germline ends. The CDR3 DNA is TGCGCCAGCAGCCCGACTGGTACTTACAATGAGCAGTTCTTC. This gives the protein CASSPTGTYNEQFF.

CDR3 coding DNA: TGTGCCAGTATTCGGGACTACAACACTGAAGCTTTCTTT. Translation gives CASIRDYNTEAFF. The rearrangement links TRBV19 to TRBJ1-1; perhaps TRBD1 as D (5 bases). From germline, CDR1 is LNHDA and CDR2 SQIVND (reference sequence). The CDR3 runs 13 residues. Trimming stripped 7 bases from V and 2 bases from J, with 11 bases between.

The V gene is TRBV10-3, the J gene TRBJ1-2; D remains ambiguous. Trimming took off 6 bases at V and 2 bases at J, with 7 bases between the two ends. This CDR3 region has 12 residues. Germline assignment: CDR1 ENHRY and CDR2 SYGVKD. Here the CDR3 DNA reads TGTGCCATCAGCCGGGAAAACTATGGCTACACCTTC. It is translated as CAISRENYGYTF.

The rearrangement joins TRBV29-1 to TRBJ1-4, with a tentative D call TRBD1 (6 bases). V was cut by 6 bases and J by 5 bases, with 19 bases left in between. The CDR3 consists of 15 residues. Germline-derived CDR1 and CDR2 are SQVTM and ANQGSEA. CDR3 bases: TGCAGCGTGAAAATCGGTACAGGGCCAAATGAAAAACTGTTTTTT. Its protein product is CSVKIGTGPNEKLFF. Variable domain in full (rest from reference TRBV29-1 and TRBJ1-4): SAVISQKPSRDICQRGTSLTIQCQVDSQVTMMFWYRQQPGQSLTLIATANQGSEATYESGFVIDKFPISRPNLTFSTLTVSNMSPEDSSIYLCSVKIGTGPNEKLFFGSGTQLSVL.

The V and J genes are TRBV9 and TRBJ1-6, with TRBD1 matching over 7 bases. CDR3 size: 14 residues. V lost 4 bases to trimming and J lost 7 bases; unmatched junction nucleotides: 5. Germline V gene data show CDR1 as SGDLS and CDR2 as YYNGEE. As DNA, the CDR3 is TGTGCCAGCAGCTCGAGACAGGGAAATTCACCCCTCCACTTT. It specifies CASSSRQGNSPLHF.

The chain joins TRBV9 to TRBJ1-4, with TRBD1 matching 7 bases. The ends lost 2 bases at V and 4 bases at J; junction bases unmatched: 5. This CDR3 region has 15 residues. Germline CDR1 SGDLS, CDR2 YYNGEE. The CDR3 DNA is TGTGCCAGCAGCGTTGGGGCAGGGGGTAATGAAAAACTGTTTTTT. Amino acids: CASSVGAGGNEKLFF.

A single count supports this clone. This sequence joins TRBV7-2 and TRBJ1-1; perhaps TRBD1 as D (6 bases). Trimming left V 7 bases short and J 3 bases short, with 12 bases between. The CDR3 runs to 13 residues. CDR1 SGHTA and CDR2 FQGNSA come from the germline V gene. The CDR3 here is CASKRDTHTEAFF. The CDR3 DNA reads as TGTGCCAGCAAAAGGGACACTCACACTGAAGCTTTCTTT.

The DNA for the CDR3 is TGCGCCAGCAGCTTGGTCGTTGGAGCGGGAGGAAACAATGAGCAGTTCTTC. It specifies CASSLVVGAGGNNEQFF. The chain recombines TRBV5-1 with TRBJ2-1, with 9 bases identical to TRBD2. The ends lost 0 bases at V and 5 bases at J; junction bases unmatched: 9. The CDR3 has 17 amino acids. The germline gives CDR1 SGHRS, CDR2 YFSETQ.

This clone was recorded once. This sample also contains other DNA sequences that code for the same CDR3. J is TRBJ1-4 and V is TRBV5-6; D gene ambiguous. CDR1 is SGHDT, CDR2 YYEEEE, per germline. Trimming took off 1 base at V and 5 bases at J, with 3 bases between the two ends. This CDR3 is built from 12 residues. The CDR3 loop reads CASSLQNEKLFF. The CDR3 nucleotides are TGTGCCAGCAGCTTGCAGAATGAAAAACTGTTTTTT.

This chain connects TRBV19 to TRBJ1-2, with a tentative D call TRBD1 (5 bases). The CDR3 length is 14 residues. Germline V lookup: CDR1 LNHDA, CDR2 SQIVND (reference sequence). V lost 3 bases to trimming and J lost 1 base, with 9 bases between them. CDR3 in DNA: TGTGCCAGTAGTATGGGCGGGGGTAACTATGGCTACACCTTC. This sequence encodes CASSMGGGNYGYTF.

The rearrangement links TRBV6-4 to TRBJ1-1; D gene unclear. CDR1 and CDR2 (germline): MRHNA, SNTAGT. The V and J ends lost 6 bases and 1 base respectively, with 9 bases between them. The CDR3 is made up of 13 amino acids. CDR3 coding DNA: TGTGCCAGCAGCACGCGGGAGAACACTGAAGCTTTCTTT. This sequence encodes CASSTRENTEAFF.

This clone was observed once. The rearrangement links TRBV2 to TRBJ2-3, with TRBD2 matching over 8 bases. With V trimmed by 9 bases and J by 0 bases, 14 bases remained unmatched. The CDR3 loop spans 17 amino acids. Germline assignment: CDR1 SNHLY and CDR2 FYNNEI. The CDR3 is CASSGTWGSLSTDTQYF. The CDR3 DNA follows: TGTGCCAGTAGCGGGACTTGGGGTTCCCTAAGCACAGATACGCAGTATTTT.

This chain joins TRBV7-9 and TRBJ1-2, with D tentatively TRBD1 (6 bases). Germline loops: CDR1 SEHNR, CDR2 FQNEAQ (reference sequence). The CDR3 runs to 16 residues. V shed 0 bases and J shed 2 bases, with 13 bases lying between them. The CDR3 bases are TGTGCCAGCAGCTTAGCCGGGGGCATCCCGAACTATGGCTACACCTTC. This encodes CASSLAGGIPNYGYTF.

This chain joins TRBV28 and TRBJ2-2; the D is unclear. The CDR3 is made up of 12 amino acids. V was pared by 3 bases and J by 4 bases, with 3 bases between. The germline V gene encodes CDR1 MDHEN and CDR2 SYDVKM. The CDR3 sequence is CASSLGTGELFF. CDR3 nucleotide sequence: TGTGCCAGCAGTTTGGGCACCGGGGAGCTGTTTTTT.

The V gene is TRBV5-6, the J gene TRBJ2-5; possible D gene TRBD2, 6 bases. The CDR3 is 15 amino acids. Between the trimmed V and J ends, which lost 2 bases and 2 bases, there was a span of 13 bases. Germline V lookup: CDR1 SGHDT, CDR2 YYEEEE. For the CDR3, the DNA is TGTGCCAGCAGCTTTCTCGGGGCGGGGCAAGAGACCCAGTACTTC. It encodes CASSFLGAGQETQYF.

V is TRBV5-6 and J is TRBJ1-4; D possibly corresponds to TRBD1 (6 bases). Germline V gene sequence: CDR1 SGHDT, CDR2 YYEEEE. V lost 1 base to trimming and J lost 3 bases, with 7 bases between them. CDR3 length equals 14 residues. The CDR3 bases are TGTGCCAGCAGCTTGCAGGGGTCTAATGAAAAACTGTTTTTT. This gives the protein CASSLQGSNEKLFF. The full variable domain, completed using reference TRBV5-6 and TRBJ1-4, is DAGVTQSPTHLIKTRGQQVTLRCSPKSGHDTVSWYQQALGQGPQFIFQYYEEEERQRGNFPDRFSGHQFPNYSSELNVNALLLGDSALYLCASSLQGSNEKLFFGSGTQLSVL.

The chain has TRBV19 and TRBJ1-1; TRBD1 is a possible D gene (5 bases). The germline V gene has CDR1 LNHDA and CDR2 SQIVND (reference sequence). The germline V and J ends were trimmed by 3 bases and 5 bases, with 13 bases remaining between them. This CDR3 contains 14 residues. The CDR3 bases are TGTGCCAGTAGTATCGGACACCGAGGGACTGAAGCTTTCTTT. Protein: CASSIGHRGTEAFF.

This chain connects TRBV5-1 to TRBJ1-2; 10 bases map to TRBD1. The CDR3 has 14 amino acids. Looked up from germline, CDR1 is SGHRS and CDR2 is YFSETQ. Germline trimming cut 0 bases from V and 8 bases from J; bases unmatched to any gene: 4. The CDR3 DNA sequence: TGCGCCAGCAGCTTGGATGGGACAGGGGAGGGCTACACCTTC. It translates to CASSLDGTGEGYTF.

The chain has TRBV4-1 and TRBJ2-7, with 7 nucleotides matching TRBD1. Looked up from germline, CDR1 is MGHRA and CDR2 is YSYEKL. J lost 1 base, V lost 1 base, and 1 base had no gene match. This CDR3 spans 14 amino acids. The CDR3 DNA reads TGCGCCAGCAGCCAAGTGGGACAGTCCTACGAGCAGTACTTC. This sequence encodes CASSQVGQSYEQYF.

This chain connects TRBV6-5 to TRBJ1-4, with TRBD1 matching 7 bases. Germline values: CDR1 MNHEY, CDR2 SVGAGI. J was trimmed by 4 bases and V by 7 bases; bases with no gene match: 3. The CDR3 totals 13 residues. The DNA of the CDR3 is TGTGCCAGCATGGGACAGAATAATGAAAAACTGTTTTTT. It specifies CASMGQNNEKLFF.

This clone has a single count. The chain uses TRBV5-6 and TRBJ1-2, with 7 bases fitting TRBD1. After removal of 3 bases from V and 3 bases from J, the junction contained 8 bases not matched to a gene. CDR3 length: 15 residues. Germline values: CDR1 SGHDT, CDR2 YYEEEE. The CDR3 coding sequence is TGTGCCAGCAGCTACCGACAGGGAGCTTACTATGGCTACACCTTC. This translates into CASSYRQGAYYGYTF. Filled out from reference TRBV5-6 and TRBJ1-2, the complete variable domain reads DAGVTQSPTHLIKTRGQQVTLRCSPKSGHDTVSWYQQALGQGPQFIFQYYEEEERQRGNFPDRFSGHQFPNYSSELNVNALLLGDSALYLCASSYRQGAYYGYTFGSGTRLTVV.

The gene calls are TRBV27 and TRBJ2-7; tentative D call: TRBD2 (6 bases). V dropped 4 bases and J dropped 0 bases, with 10 bases sitting between them. Germline assignment: CDR1 MNHEY and CDR2 SMNVEV (reference sequence). The CDR3 totals 14 residues. CDR3 nucleotide sequence: TGTGCCAGCAGTTACAGGAGGGGCTCCTACGAGCAGTACTTC. Translating gives CASSYRRGSYEQYF.

The chain is built from TRBV4-2 and TRBJ1-5, with D possibly being TRBD1 (6 bases). The CDR3 loop spans 15 amino acids. Deletions cut 0 bases from V and 6 bases from J, with 12 bases between. Germline V gene data show CDR1 as LGHNA and CDR2 as YNFKEQ. The chain's CDR3 is CASSQDTQGTQPQHF. The CDR3 nucleotides are TGTGCCAGCAGCCAAGATACACAGGGCACTCAGCCCCAGCATTTT.

This clone was observed once. This chain connects TRBV13 to TRBJ2-1; no clear D gene. Germline values: CDR1 PRHDT, CDR2 FYEKMQ (reference sequence). This CDR3 spans 12 amino acids. The V gene lost 2 bases and the J gene lost 6 bases, with 5 bases spanning the gap. The CDR3 DNA is TGTGCCAGCAGCTTACTTGGCAATGAGCAGTTCTTC. It translates to CASSLLGNEQFF.

The chain combines TRBV3-1 (or the pseudogene TRBV3-2) with TRBJ1-2; D is unclear. This CDR3 contains 13 residues. CDR1 is LGHDT and CDR2 is YNNKEL in the germline V gene (reference sequence). The germline V and J ends were trimmed by 4 bases and 7 bases, with 13 bases remaining between them. CDR3 protein: CASSPFKNGGYTF. As DNA, the CDR3 is TGTGCCAGCAGCCCCTTTAAAAACGGTGGCTACACCTTC.